The 31 T cell receptor beta chains in this list originate from one sample, sequenced in a study of CD8 T cells in ankylosing spondylitis. Overall study findings and caveats: Typical of ankylosing spondylitis blood, it appeared, was a TCR beta motif of eight highly homologous variants.

No antigens are known for them. TCRdb recomputed calls from the 5' RACE reads with MiXCR, one row per CDR3 protein. The table records roughly 90,000 distinct CDR3 sequences, around 8.5% of them present only once. What was sequenced was blood, either unsorted or a sorted T cell fraction (not recorded which). Every receptor here comes from a male donor with ankylosing spondylitis.

The chain is built from TRBV27 and TRBJ2-3; 12 bases fit TRBD2. CDR1 is MNHEY, CDR2 SMNVEV, per germline (reference sequence). The trim removed 8 bases at V and 2 bases at J, leaving 8 bases unmatched. The CDR3 runs to 16 residues. This chain's CDR3 is CASRPRTSGITDTQYF. CDR3 in DNA: TGTGCCAGCCGCCCGAGGACTAGCGGGATCACAGATACGCAGTATTTT.

This clonotype came up many times. The V call is TRBV5-6, the J call TRBJ1-5; D unresolved. The V end was cut by 1 base, the J end by 6 bases, with 5 bases between. The CDR3 consists of 12 residues. Per the germline V gene, CDR1 is SGHDT and CDR2 is YYEEEE. This CDR3 is CASSLSGQPQHF. The CDR3 nucleotides read TGTGCCAGCAGCTTGTCAGGTCAGCCCCAGCATTTT. Supplemented by reference TRBV5-6 and TRBJ1-5, the full variable domain reads DAGVTQSPTHLIKTRGQQVTLRCSPKSGHDTVSWYQQALGQGPQFIFQYYEEEERQRGNFPDRFSGHQFPNYSSELNVNALLLGDSALYLCASSLSGQPQHFGDGTRLSIL.

This clonotype has a count of ten or more. The V and J genes are TRBV7-7 and TRBJ2-2; maybe TRBD1 (6 bases). V lost 5 bases and J lost 3, with 16 bases in between. In germline, CDR1 is SSHAT, CDR2 FNYEAQ (reference sequence). This CDR3 contains 16 residues. The CDR3 here is CASSEPGRGHTGELFF. The DNA for the CDR3 is TGTGCCAGCAGCGAGCCCGGCAGGGGACACACCGGGGAGCTGTTTTTT.

This clonotype was picked up a small number of times. The chain combines TRBV5-4 with TRBJ1-1; D is undetermined. The CDR3 spans 13 residues. Germline loops: CDR1 SGHNT, CDR2 YYREEE (reference sequence). Between the trimmed V and J ends, which lost 4 bases and 2 bases, there was a span of 9 bases. The DNA for the CDR3 is TGTGCCAGCAGCATTACAACAAACACTGAAGCTTTCTTT. This sequence encodes CASSITTNTEAFF.

This clonotype was picked up many times. The chain uses TRBV7-2 and TRBJ2-5; maybe TRBD1 (5 bases). Trimming stripped 7 bases from V and 4 bases from J, with 22 bases between. This CDR3 is 16 amino acids long. CDR1 is SGHTA and CDR2 is FQGNSA in the germline V gene. CDR3 protein: CASTLLGPYPPETQYF. The CDR3 nucleotides are TGTGCCAGCACCCTGCTGGGGCCCTACCCTCCAGAGACCCAGTACTTC.

For this clonotype: With a much larger clone just one base away, this may be a read error. The chain carries TRBV3-1 and TRBJ2-1, with D possibly being TRBD2 (6 bases). This CDR3 region has 15 residues. In germline, CDR1 is LGHDT, CDR2 YNNKEL (reference sequence). The CDR3 bases are TGTGCCAGCAGCCTGCAATTGGCGGAGGGAGATGAGCAGTTATTC. Protein product: CASSLQLAEGDEQLF.

The chain recombines TRBV7-2 with TRBJ2-1, with D unresolved. The CDR3 has 15 amino acids. CDR1 and CDR2 from the germline V gene are SGHTA and FQGNSA. V was trimmed by 4 bases and J by 0 bases, leaving 10 bases between them. DNA for the CDR3: TGTGCCAGCAGCTCCTCGGGCCCCTCCTACAATGAGCAGTTCTTC. This codes for CASSSSGPSYNEQFF.

In this sample, this clonotype turned up many times. The rearrangement joins TRBV5-1 to TRBJ2-2; 8 bases map to TRBD2. CDR1 is SGHRS, CDR2 YFSETQ, per germline. V shed 4 bases and J 5 bases; nucleotides not matched to a gene: 10. The CDR3 is 16 amino acids. DNA for the CDR3: TGCGCCAGCAGCACCCCGGGAGGGGTATGGACCGGGGAGCTGTTTTTT. Protein: CASSTPGGVWTGELFF. The full variable domain, with the rest looked up from reference TRBV5-1 and TRBJ2-2, is KAGVTQTPRYLIKTRGQQVTLSCSPISGHRSVSWYQQTPGQGLQFLFEYFSETQRNKGNFPGRFSGRQFSNSRSEMNVSTLELGDSALYLCASSTPGGVWTGELFFGEGSRLTVL.

A few counts support this clonotype. The chain carries TRBV3-1 and TRBJ1-5; 7 nucleotides agree with TRBD1. The germline V gene encodes CDR1 LGHDT and CDR2 YNNKEL (reference sequence). This CDR3 spans 13 amino acids. V shed 0 bases and J 13 bases; nucleotides not matched to a gene: 6. CDR3 DNA: TGTGCCAGCAGCCAAGATCAGACAGGGCCACAGCATTTT. Translation gives CASSQDQTGPQHF. The full variable domain, completed using reference TRBV3-1 and TRBJ1-5, is DTAVSQTPKYLVTQMGNDKSIKCEQNLGHDTMYWYKQDSKKFLKIMFSYNNKELIINETVPNRFSPKSPDKAHLNLHINSLELGDSAVYFCASSQDQTGPQHFGDGTRLSIL.

This clonotype was seen more than once but under ten times. V and J are TRBV6-2 or TRBV6-3 and TRBJ1-5; no firm D call. The CDR3 sequence is 14 residues long. The germline V gene has CDR1 MNHEY and CDR2 SVGEGT. V lost 2 bases, J lost 3 bases, and 8 bases lay in between. The CDR3 region has the DNA TGTGCCAGCAGTTACGGGTGGAACAATCAGCCCCAGCATTTT. It yields the protein CASSYGWNNQPQHF.

The chain carries TRBV10-3 and TRBJ2-3; 15 bases are shared with TRBD2. CDR3 length: 19 amino acids. Looked up from germline, CDR1 is ENHRY and CDR2 is SYGVKD. V trimming: 3 bases; J trimming: 1 base; junction bases outside the gene matches: 8. The CDR3 here is CAISDGLAGGTAGTDTQYF. For the CDR3, the DNA is TGTGCCATCAGTGACGGACTAGCGGGAGGGACCGCGGGCACAGATACGCAGTATTTT.

A few counts support this clonotype. The chain has TRBV30 and TRBJ2-1; 8 bases map to TRBD2. Germline lookup yields CDR1 GTSNPN and CDR2 SVGIG (reference sequence). This CDR3 region has 15 residues. The J segment lost 2 bases and the V segment lost 3 bases, leaving 6 bases of the junction unmatched. The CDR3 loop is CAWRGGGRPYNEQFF. The DNA of the CDR3 is TGTGCCTGGAGGGGAGGCGGGAGGCCCTACAATGAGCAGTTCTTC. Full variable domain (outside the CDR3, taken from reference TRBV30 and TRBJ2-1): SQTIHQWPATLVQPVGSPLSLECTVEGTSNPNLYWYRQAAGRGLQLLFYSVGIGQISSEVPQNLSASRPQDRQFILSSKKLLLSDSGFYLCAWRGGGRPYNEQFFGPGTRLTVL.

The gene calls are TRBV6-1 and TRBJ2-2; D is perhaps TRBD1 (6 bases). This CDR3 is 14 amino acids long. Per germline, CDR1 MNHNS and CDR2 SASEGT. Trimming pared 5 bases from V and 7 bases from J, leaving 14 bases between. The CDR3 is CASSTQGAGGELFF. The DNA for the CDR3 is TGTGCCAGCAGTACACAGGGTGCGGGCGGGGAGCTGTTTTTT.

The chain combines TRBV15 with TRBJ1-1; D ambiguous. The CDR3 covers 14 residues. CDR1 and CDR2 from the germline V gene are LNHNV and YYDKDF (reference sequence). The V end was cut by 5 bases, the J end by 4 bases, with 14 bases between. In DNA, the CDR3 is TGTGCCACCAGCCTCCCCGGGTCCTTCACTGAAGCTTTCTTT. It translates to CATSLPGSFTEAFF.

This clonotype showed up just a few times. A single base separates this from a much larger clone, so it may be a read error. The chain couples TRBV12-3 or TRBV12-4 to TRBJ1-5; 10 bases agree with TRBD1. This CDR3 region has 18 residues. The CDR3 protein is CACSDRGHERISNQPQHF. CDR3 in DNA: TGTGCCTGCAGTGACAGGGGGCACGAACGGATTAGCAATCAGCCCCAGCATTTT.

This clonotype was found a few times. The J gene is TRBJ2-1, the V gene TRBV20-1, with 8 bases aligning to TRBD2. The CDR3 loop spans 16 amino acids. Unmatched junction bases numbered 15, after V lost 5 bases and J lost 6 bases. CDR1 DFQATT and CDR2 SNEGSKA come from the germline V gene (reference sequence). Here the CDR3 DNA reads TGCAGTGCTGCGGGCGGGAGGTCGCCTCGGCTCAATGAGCAGTTCTTC. It yields the protein CSAAGGRSPRLNEQFF.

This clonotype was seen a few times. The J gene is TRBJ1-2, the V gene TRBV6-5; D is uncertain. The CDR3 length is 15 residues. CDR1 is MNHEY, CDR2 SVGAGI, per germline. The V gene lost 2 bases and the J gene lost 1 base, with 11 bases spanning the gap. The CDR3 sequence is CASSYESGINYGYTF. The CDR3 nucleotides read TGTGCCAGCAGTTACGAAAGCGGGATTAACTATGGCTACACCTTC.

V is TRBV20-1 and J is TRBJ2-1; 8 positions agree with TRBD2. V gave up 5 bases and J gave up 10 bases; unmatched junction bases: 13. CDR3 size: 14 residues. Germline V lookup: CDR1 DFQATT, CDR2 SNEGSKA (reference sequence). CDR3 bases: TGCAGTGCTGTACAAAGACGCGGGAGGAAGGAGCAGTTCTTC. It is translated as CSAVQRRGRKEQFF.

J is TRBJ2-7 and V is TRBV6-2 or TRBV6-3, with 7 bases fitting TRBD2. Trimming cost V 3 bases and J 2 bases; bases outside gene matches: 7. The V gene's germline CDR1 is MNHEY and CDR2 SVGEGT. CDR3 length equals 15 residues. CDR3 DNA sequence: TGTGCCAGCAGTTATTCTAGCGGAGCCGCCTACGAGCAGTACGTC. Translation: CASSYSSGAAYEQYV.

This rearrangement joins TRBV14 to TRBJ2-1; 11 nucleotides match TRBD2. Germline loops: CDR1 SGHDN, CDR2 FVKESK. This CDR3 is built from 17 residues. V dropped 3 bases and J dropped 9; count of bases not matched to a gene: 13. The CDR3 protein is CASSHWGLADVTGEQFF. CDR3 bases: TGTGCCAGCAGCCACTGGGGACTAGCGGACGTCACTGGTGAGCAGTTCTTC. Using reference TRBV14 and TRBJ2-1 for the parts outside the CDR3, the full variable domain is EAGVTQFPSHSVIEKGQTVTLRCDPISGHDNLYWYRRVMGKEIKFLLHFVKESKQDESGMPNNRFLAERTGGTYSTLKVQPAELEDSGVYFCASSHWGLADVTGEQFFGPGTRLTVL.

This clonotype came up many times. The chain couples TRBV4-1 to TRBJ2-1, with TRBD2 matching 10 bases. Per germline, CDR1 MGHRA and CDR2 YSYEKL. CDR3 length equals 13 residues. Trimming at V came to 1 base and at J to 16 bases, leaving 7 bases not matched to a gene. Here the CDR3 DNA reads TGCGCCAGCAGCCAAGCCGATGCTAGCGGGAGCTTCTTC. Amino acids: CASSQADASGSFF.

The V call is TRBV27, the J call TRBJ1-2; TRBD1 aligns across 9 bases. Germline V gene sequence: CDR1 MNHEY, CDR2 SMNVEV (reference sequence). Trimming took 2 bases from V and 8 from J; bases not matched to a gene: 9. The CDR3 has 15 amino acids. The CDR3 loop is CASSLTGGLIMGYTF. The CDR3 nucleotides are TGTGCCAGCAGTTTAACAGGGGGCTTAATCATGGGCTACACCTTC.

This clonotype was counted many times. The V and J genes are TRBV6-5 and TRBJ2-1; 8 bases line up with TRBD2. The CDR3 is 18 amino acids. Trimming took 2 bases from V and 8 from J; bases not matched to a gene: 17. CDR1 is MNHEY and CDR2 is SVGAGI in the germline V gene. The CDR3 protein is CASSYLLSVQRESYEQFF. The CDR3, as DNA: TGTGCCAGCAGTTACCTTCTCTCTGTACAGCGGGAGTCCTATGAGCAGTTCTTC.

The chain links TRBV7-6 to TRBJ2-3; the match to TRBD2 covers 7 bases. The CDR3 is 15 residues long. Trimming cost V 1 base and J 4 bases; bases outside gene matches: 5. Germline CDR1 SGHVS, CDR2 FNYEAQ. The CDR3 loop is CASSLVAGVSDTQYF. CDR3 DNA sequence: TGTGCCAGCAGCTTAGTGGCGGGAGTTTCAGATACGCAGTATTTT.

This clonotype was counted a few times. The J gene is TRBJ2-5, the V gene TRBV7-9, with a tentative D call TRBD1 (5 bases). The length of the CDR3 is 14 residues. With 2 bases removed from V and 5 bases from J, the gap between germline ends came to 12 bases. From germline, CDR1 is SEHNR and CDR2 FQNEAQ (reference sequence). In nucleotides, the CDR3 is TGTGCCAGCAGCTTACAGGGTTTCTTGGAGACCCAGTACTTC. This translates into CASSLQGFLETQYF.

This clonotype was detected a few times. The genes are TRBV6-1 and TRBJ1-5; D gene uncertain. The V end lost 8 bases, the J end lost 0 bases, and 17 bases lay between the germline ends. There are 16 residues in the CDR3. Germline CDR1 and CDR2: MNHNS and SASEGT. CDR3 DNA: TGTGCCAGCGTCAGCTCTCAGGTCCTTAGCAATCAGCCCCAGCATTTT. Amino acids: CASVSSQVLSNQPQHF.

This sequence joins TRBV6-6 and TRBJ2-1, with D perhaps TRBD1 (5 bases). Germline CDR1 MNHNY, CDR2 SVGAGI (reference sequence). V shed 10 bases and J shed 7 bases, with 17 bases lying between them. This CDR3 spans 13 amino acids. Here the CDR3 DNA reads TGTGCCACCGCAGGGTTAATAGGGAATGAGCAGTTCTTC. Protein product: CATAGLIGNEQFF.

This clonotype was counted at least ten times. Here the CDR3 reads CALHWGQLYTGELFF. The CDR3 DNA is TGTGCCCTCCACTGGGGACAGCTTTACACCGGGGAGCTGTTTTTT. The rearrangement joins TRBV30 to TRBJ2-2; 7 nucleotides agree with TRBD1. The germline gives CDR1 GTSNPN, CDR2 SVGIG (reference sequence). V shed 8 bases and J 3 bases; nucleotides not matched to a gene: 12. This CDR3 region has 15 residues. Using reference TRBV30 and TRBJ2-2 for the parts outside the CDR3, the full variable domain is SQTIHQWPATLVQPVGSPLSLECTVEGTSNPNLYWYRQAAGRGLQLLFYSVGIGQISSEVPQNLSASRPQDRQFILSSKKLLLSDSGFYLCALHWGQLYTGELFFGEGSRLTVL.

This chain links TRBV29-1 with TRBJ1-1, with 8 bases that match TRBD1. This CDR3 contains 15 residues. V trimming: 2 bases; J trimming: 0 bases; junction bases outside the gene matches: 5. Germline loops: CDR1 SQVTM, CDR2 ANQGSEA. The CDR3 region is CSVEQEDRVNTEAFF. DNA of the CDR3: TGCAGCGTTGAACAGGAGGACAGGGTGAACACTGAAGCTTTCTTT.

The sample holds many counts of this clonotype. This chain uses TRBV5-1 with TRBJ1-1; D is possibly TRBD1 (5 bases). There are 13 residues in the CDR3. Germline-derived CDR1 and CDR2 are SGHRS and YFSETQ. V lost 3 bases to trimming and J lost 8 bases, with 14 bases between them. CDR3 sequence reads: CASSSSGTYEAFF. The CDR3 DNA sequence: TGCGCCAGCAGCTCTAGCGGGACGTACGAAGCTTTCTTT. Full variable domain (outside the CDR3, taken from reference TRBV5-1 and TRBJ1-1): KAGVTQTPRYLIKTRGQQVTLSCSPISGHRSVSWYQQTPGQGLQFLFEYFSETQRNKGNFPGRFSGRQFSNSRSEMNVSTLELGDSALYLCASSSSGTYEAFFGQGTRLTVV.

The chain combines TRBV20-1 with TRBJ1-5; D unresolved. With 3 bases removed from V and 4 bases from J, the gap between germline ends came to 16 bases. CDR3 length equals 15 residues. Germline CDR1 DFQATT, CDR2 SNEGSKA (reference sequence). The CDR3: CSARRETLANQPQHF. CDR3 DNA sequence: TGCAGTGCTAGGAGAGAGACCTTAGCAAATCAGCCCCAGCATTTT.